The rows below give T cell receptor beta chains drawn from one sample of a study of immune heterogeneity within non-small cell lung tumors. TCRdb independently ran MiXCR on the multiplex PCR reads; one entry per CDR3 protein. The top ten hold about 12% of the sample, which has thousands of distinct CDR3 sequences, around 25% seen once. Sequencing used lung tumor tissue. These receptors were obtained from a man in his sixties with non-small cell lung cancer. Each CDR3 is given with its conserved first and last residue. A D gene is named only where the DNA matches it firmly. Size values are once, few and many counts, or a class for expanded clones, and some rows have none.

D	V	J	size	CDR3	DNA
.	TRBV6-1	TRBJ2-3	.	CASSSKGGGLDTQYF	TGTGCCAGCAGTTCCAAGGGGGGAGGGTTAGATACGCAGTATTTT
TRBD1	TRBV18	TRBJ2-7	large	CASSLTGGYEQYF	TGTGCCAGCTCACTGACAGGGGGCTACGAGCAGTACTTC
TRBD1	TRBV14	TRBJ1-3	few	CASSQAGQGRGNTIYF	TGTGCCAGCAGCCAAGCCGGACAGGGACGAGGAAACACCATATATTTT
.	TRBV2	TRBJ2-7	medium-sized	CASRGVSYEQYF	TGTGCCAGCAGGGGGGTCTCCTACGAGCAGTACTTC
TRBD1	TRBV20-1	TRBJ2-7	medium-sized	CSARGSRQGVYYEQYF	TGCAGTGCTAGGGGGAGTAGACAGGGGGTATACTACGAGCAGTACTTC
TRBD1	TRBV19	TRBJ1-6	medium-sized	CASSIRQGKGNSPLHF	TGTGCCAGTAGTATCCGACAGGGGAAGGGTAATTCACCCCTCCACTTT
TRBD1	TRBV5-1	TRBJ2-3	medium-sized	CASSLLGQSTDTQYF	TGCGCCAGCAGCTTGCTGGGACAGAGCACAGATACGCAGTATTTT
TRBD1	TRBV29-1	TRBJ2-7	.	CSVRWRTGDEQYF	TGCAGCGTCCGATGGAGGACAGGGGACGAGCAGTACTTC
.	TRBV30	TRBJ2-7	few	CAWSLAYEQYF	TGTGCCTGGAGTTTAGCCTACGAGCAGTACTTC
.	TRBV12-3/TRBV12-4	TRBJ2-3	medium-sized	CASSHRAGTDTQYF	TGTGCCAGCAGCCACAGGGCCGGGACAGATACGCAGTATTTT
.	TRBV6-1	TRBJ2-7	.	CASSELDRAYEQYF	TGTGCCAGCAGTGAATTAGACCGAGCCTACGAGCAGTACTTC
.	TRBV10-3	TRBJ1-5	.	CAISDQQGSDQPQHF	TGTGCCATCAGTGACCAACAGGGCTCCGATCAGCCCCAGCATTTT
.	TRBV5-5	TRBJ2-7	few	CASSLDLLFEQYF	TGTGCCAGCAGCTTAGATCTGCTCTTCGAGCAGTACTTC
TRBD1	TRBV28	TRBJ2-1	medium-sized	CASSLWMTGVNEQFF	TGTGCCAGCAGTTTGTGGATGACAGGGGTTAATGAGCAGTTCTTC
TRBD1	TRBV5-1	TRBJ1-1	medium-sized	CASSLDRGGTEAFF	TGCGCCAGCAGCTTGGACAGGGGGGGGACTGAAGCTTTCTTT
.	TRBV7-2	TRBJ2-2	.	CASSLGRSGELFF	TGTGCCAGCAGCTTAGGACGGAGTGGGGAGCTGTTTTTT
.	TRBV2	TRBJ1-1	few	CASRAGTPGAEAFF	TGTGCCAGCAGGGCGGGTACCCCGGGCGCTGAAGCTTTCTTT
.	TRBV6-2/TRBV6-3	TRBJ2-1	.	CASSFTGYNEQFF	TGTGCCAGCAGTTTCACAGGCTACAATGAGCAGTTCTTC
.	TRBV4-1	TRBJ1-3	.	CASSQWFRQGTGNTIYF	TGCGCCAGCAGCCAATGGTTTAGGCAGGGAACTGGAAACACCATATATTTT
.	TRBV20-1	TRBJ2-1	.	CSARRWRSYNEQFF	TGCAGTGCTAGGCGGTGGCGCTCCTACAATGAGCAGTTCTTC
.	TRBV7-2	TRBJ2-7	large	CASSSTLQTYEQYF	TGTGCCAGCAGCTCGACTCTACAAACCTACGAGCAGTACTTC
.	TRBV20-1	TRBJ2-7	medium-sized	CSAREGAYEQYF	TGCAGTGCTAGAGAAGGGGCCTACGAGCAGTACTTC
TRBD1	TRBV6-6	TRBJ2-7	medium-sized	CASSYLRQGVTYEQYF	TGTGCCAGCAGTTACCTACGGCAGGGGGTTACCTACGAGCAGTACTTC
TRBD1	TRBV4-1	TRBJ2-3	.	CESSQEDRGRDTQYF	TGCGAAAGCAGCCAAGAAGACAGGGGGAGGGATACGCAGTATTTT
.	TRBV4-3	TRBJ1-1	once	CASSQDTPTSSFNTEAFF	TGCGCCAGCAGCCAAGATACCCCTACGAGCAGTTTCAACACTGAAGCTTTCTTT
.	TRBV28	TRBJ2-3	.	CASSLSGRADTQYF	TGTGCCAGCAGTTTGTCCGGTCGCGCAGATACGCAGTATTTT
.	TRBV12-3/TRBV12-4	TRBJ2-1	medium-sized	CASTLRGDSDEQFF	TGTGCCAGCACCTTGAGAGGGGACTCCGATGAGCAGTTCTTC
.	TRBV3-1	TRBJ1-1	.	CASSLGTLRNTEAFF	TGTGCCAGCAGCCTCGGGACATTGAGGAACACTGAAGCTTTCTTT
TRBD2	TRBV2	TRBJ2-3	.	CASREAGRNTDTQYF	TGTGCCAGCAGGGAAGCGGGAAGGAACACAGATACGCAGTATTTT
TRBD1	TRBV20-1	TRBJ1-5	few	CSATSRQGSNQPQHF	TGCAGTGCCACCTCCCGACAGGGTAGCAATCAGCCCCAGCATTTT